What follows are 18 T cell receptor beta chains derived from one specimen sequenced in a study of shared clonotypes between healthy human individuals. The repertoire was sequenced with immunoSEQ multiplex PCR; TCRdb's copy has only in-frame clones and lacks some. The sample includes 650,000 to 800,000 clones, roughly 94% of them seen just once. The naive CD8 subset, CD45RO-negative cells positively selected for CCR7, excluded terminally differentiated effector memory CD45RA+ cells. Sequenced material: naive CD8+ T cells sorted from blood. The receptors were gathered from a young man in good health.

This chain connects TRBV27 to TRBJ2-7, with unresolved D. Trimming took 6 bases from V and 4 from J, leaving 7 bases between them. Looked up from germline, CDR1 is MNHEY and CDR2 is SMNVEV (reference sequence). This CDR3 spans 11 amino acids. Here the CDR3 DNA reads TGTGCCAGCAGGAACATGTACGAGCAGTACTTC. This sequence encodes CASRNMYEQYF.

Written as DNA, the CDR3 is TGTGCCAGCAGTGTTTACACCTTC. It translates to CASSVYTF. The gene calls are TRBV6-6 and TRBJ1-2, with D uncertain. The CDR3 is made up of 8 amino acids. Germline loops: CDR1 MNHNY, CDR2 SVGAGI (reference sequence). Trimming shortened V by 5 bases and J by 11 bases, and 3 bases separated the two germline ends.

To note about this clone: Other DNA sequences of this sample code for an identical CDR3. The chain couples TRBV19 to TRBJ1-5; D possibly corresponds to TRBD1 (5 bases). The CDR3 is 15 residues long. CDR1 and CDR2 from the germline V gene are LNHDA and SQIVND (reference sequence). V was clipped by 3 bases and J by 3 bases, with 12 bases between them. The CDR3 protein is CASSIGQGNNQPQHF. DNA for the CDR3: TGTGCCAGTAGTATCGGGCAGGGAAACAATCAGCCCCAGCATTTT.

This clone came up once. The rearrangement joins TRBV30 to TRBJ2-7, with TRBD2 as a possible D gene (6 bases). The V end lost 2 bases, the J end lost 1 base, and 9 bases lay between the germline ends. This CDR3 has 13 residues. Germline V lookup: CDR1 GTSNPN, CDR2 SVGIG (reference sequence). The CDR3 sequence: CAWSSGGSYEQYF. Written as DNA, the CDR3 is TGTGCCTGGAGTTCCGGGGGATCCTACGAGCAGTACTTC.

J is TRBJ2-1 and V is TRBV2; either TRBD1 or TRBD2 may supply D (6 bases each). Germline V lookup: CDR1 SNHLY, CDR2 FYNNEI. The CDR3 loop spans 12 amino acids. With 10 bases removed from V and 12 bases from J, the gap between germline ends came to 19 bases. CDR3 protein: CATLAGGSSQFF. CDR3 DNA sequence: TGTGCCACCCTGGCCGGGGGCTCATCGCAGTTCTTC.

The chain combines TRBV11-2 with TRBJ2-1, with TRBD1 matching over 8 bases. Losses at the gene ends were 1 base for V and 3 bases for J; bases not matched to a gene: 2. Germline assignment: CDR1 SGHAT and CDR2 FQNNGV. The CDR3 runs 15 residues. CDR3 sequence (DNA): TGTGCCAGCAGCTTAGGACAGGGGATCTACAATGAGCAGTTCTTC. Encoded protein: CASSLGQGIYNEQFF.

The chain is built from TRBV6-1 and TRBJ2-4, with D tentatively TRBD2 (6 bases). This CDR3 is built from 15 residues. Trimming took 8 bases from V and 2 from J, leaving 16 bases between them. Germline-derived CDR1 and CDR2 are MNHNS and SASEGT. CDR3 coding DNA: TGTGCCAGCGGCCCAAGCAGGGACTCCAAAAACATTCAGTACTTC. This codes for CASGPSRDSKNIQYF.

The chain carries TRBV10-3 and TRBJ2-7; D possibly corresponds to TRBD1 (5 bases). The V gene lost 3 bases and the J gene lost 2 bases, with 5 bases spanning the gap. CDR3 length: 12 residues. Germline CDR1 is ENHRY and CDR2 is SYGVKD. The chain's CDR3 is CAISDRAYEQYF. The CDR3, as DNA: TGTGCCATCAGTGACAGGGCCTACGAGCAGTACTTC.

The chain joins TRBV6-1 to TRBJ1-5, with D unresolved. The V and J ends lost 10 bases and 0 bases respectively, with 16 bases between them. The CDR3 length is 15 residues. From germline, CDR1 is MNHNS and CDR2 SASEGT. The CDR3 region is CAISPTKYSNQPQHF. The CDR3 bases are TGTGCCATCAGCCCCACGAAATATAGCAATCAGCCCCAGCATTTT.

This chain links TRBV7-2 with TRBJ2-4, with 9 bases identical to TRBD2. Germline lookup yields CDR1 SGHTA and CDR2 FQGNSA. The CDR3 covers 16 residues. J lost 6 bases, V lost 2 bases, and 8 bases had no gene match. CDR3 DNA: TGTGCCAGCAGCTTATTGGCGGGAGGGCCGGGAAACATTCAGTACTTC. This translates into CASSLLAGGPGNIQYF.

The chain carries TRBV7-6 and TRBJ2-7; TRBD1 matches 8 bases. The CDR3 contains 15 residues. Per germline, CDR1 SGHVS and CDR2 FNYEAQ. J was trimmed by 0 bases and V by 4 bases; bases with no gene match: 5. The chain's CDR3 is CASSSGQGRSYEQYF. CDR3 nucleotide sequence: TGTGCCAGCAGCTCCGGACAGGGCCGCTCCTACGAGCAGTACTTC. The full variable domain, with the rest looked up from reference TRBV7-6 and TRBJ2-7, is GAGVSQSPRYKVTKRGQDVALRCDPISGHVSLYWYRQALGQGPEFLTYFNYEAQQDKSGLPNDRFSAERPEGSISTLTIQRTEQRDSAMYRCASSSGQGRSYEQYFGPGTRLTVT.

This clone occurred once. CDR3 coding DNA: TGTGCCAGCAGCTCCACCGGACACCACACAGATACGCAGTATTTT. It specifies CASSSTGHHTDTQYF. The chain joins TRBV7-2 to TRBJ2-3, with D perhaps matching TRBD1 (5 bases). V lost 4 bases to trimming and J lost 2 bases, with 13 bases between them. The CDR3 runs 15 residues. CDR1 and CDR2 from the germline V gene are SGHTA and FQGNSA. Drawing the rest from reference TRBV7-2 and TRBJ2-3, the complete variable domain is GAGVSQSPSNKVTEKGKDVELRCDPISGHTALYWYRQSLGQGLEFLIYFQGNSAPDKSGLPSDRFSAERTGGSVSTLTIQRTQQEDSAVYLCASSSTGHHTDTQYFGPGTRLTVL.

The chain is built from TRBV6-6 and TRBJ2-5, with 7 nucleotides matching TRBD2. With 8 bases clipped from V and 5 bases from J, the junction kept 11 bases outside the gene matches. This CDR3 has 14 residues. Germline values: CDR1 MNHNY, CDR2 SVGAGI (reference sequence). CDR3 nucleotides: TGTGCCAGCCGGCGGCGGGGGAGTGGGGAGACCCAGTACTTC. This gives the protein CASRRRGSGETQYF.

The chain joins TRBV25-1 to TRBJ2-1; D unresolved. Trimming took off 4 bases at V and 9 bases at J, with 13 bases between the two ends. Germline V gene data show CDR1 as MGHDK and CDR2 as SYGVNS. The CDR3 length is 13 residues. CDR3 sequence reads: CASSGLGWGEQFF. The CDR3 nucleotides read TGTGCCAGCAGTGGGTTGGGTTGGGGTGAGCAGTTCTTC.

The DNA of the CDR3 is TGTGCCAGCCGGGGGCTAGGGGCCGAGCAGTACTTC. Translated: CASRGLGAEQYF. This rearrangement joins TRBV27 to TRBJ2-5; D may correspond to TRBD1 or TRBD2 (6 bases each). The DNA end is more similar to TRBJ2-7, so the J call may be wrong. The CDR3 spans 12 residues. Germline assignment: CDR1 MNHEY and CDR2 SMNVEV (reference sequence).

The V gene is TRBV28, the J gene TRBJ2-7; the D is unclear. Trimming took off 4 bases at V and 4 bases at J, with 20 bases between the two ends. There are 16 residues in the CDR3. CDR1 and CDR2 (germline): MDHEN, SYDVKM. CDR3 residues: CASSYPLVSEGYEQYF. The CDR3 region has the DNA TGTGCCAGCAGTTACCCCTTGGTATCCGAAGGGTACGAGCAGTACTTC. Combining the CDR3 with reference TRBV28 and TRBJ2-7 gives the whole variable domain DVKVTQSSRYLVKRTGEKVFLECVQDMDHENMFWYRQDPGLGLRLIYFSYDVKMKEKGDIPEGYSVSREKKERFSLILESASTNQTSMYLCASSYPLVSEGYEQYFGPGTRLTVT.

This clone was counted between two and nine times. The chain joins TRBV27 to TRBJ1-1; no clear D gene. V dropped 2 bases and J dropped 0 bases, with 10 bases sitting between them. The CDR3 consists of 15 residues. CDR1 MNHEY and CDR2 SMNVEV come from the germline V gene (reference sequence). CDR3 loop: CASSLTPILNTEAFF. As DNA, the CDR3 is TGTGCCAGCAGTTTAACGCCAATCCTGAACACTGAAGCTTTCTTT.

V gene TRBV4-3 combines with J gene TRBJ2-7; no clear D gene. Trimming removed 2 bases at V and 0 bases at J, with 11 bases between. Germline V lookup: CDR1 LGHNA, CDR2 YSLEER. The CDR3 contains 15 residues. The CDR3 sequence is CASSQYRRSSYEQYF. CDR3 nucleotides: TGCGCCAGCAGCCAATATAGGCGGAGCTCCTACGAGCAGTACTTC.